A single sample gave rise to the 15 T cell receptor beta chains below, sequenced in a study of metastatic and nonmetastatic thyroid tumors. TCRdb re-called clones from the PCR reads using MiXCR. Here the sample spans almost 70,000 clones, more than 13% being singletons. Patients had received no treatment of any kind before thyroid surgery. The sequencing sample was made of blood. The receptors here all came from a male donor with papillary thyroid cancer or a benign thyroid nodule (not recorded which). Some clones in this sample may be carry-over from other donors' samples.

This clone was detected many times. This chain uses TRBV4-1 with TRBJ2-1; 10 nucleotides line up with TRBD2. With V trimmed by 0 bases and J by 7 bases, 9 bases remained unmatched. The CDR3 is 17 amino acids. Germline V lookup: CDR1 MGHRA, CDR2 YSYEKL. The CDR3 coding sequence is TGCGCCAGCAGCCAAGAAAGTCTAGCGGGAGTTCGAAATGAGCAGTTCTTC. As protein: CASSQESLAGVRNEQFF.

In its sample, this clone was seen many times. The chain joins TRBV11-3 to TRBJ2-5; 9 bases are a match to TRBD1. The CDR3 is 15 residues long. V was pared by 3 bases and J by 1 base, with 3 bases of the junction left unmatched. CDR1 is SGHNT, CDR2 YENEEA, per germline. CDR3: CASSFGQGRQETQYF. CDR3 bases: TGTGCCAGCAGCTTTGGACAGGGGCGCCAAGAGACCCAGTACTTC.

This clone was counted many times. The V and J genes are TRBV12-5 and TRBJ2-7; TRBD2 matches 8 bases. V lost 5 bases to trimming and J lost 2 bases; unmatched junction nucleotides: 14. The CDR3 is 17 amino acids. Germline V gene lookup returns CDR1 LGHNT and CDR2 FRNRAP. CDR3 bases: TGTGCTAGTGGTCCGCCCCCCGGGACTAGGAGCACCTACGAGCAGTACGTC. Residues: CASGPPPGTRSTYEQYV.

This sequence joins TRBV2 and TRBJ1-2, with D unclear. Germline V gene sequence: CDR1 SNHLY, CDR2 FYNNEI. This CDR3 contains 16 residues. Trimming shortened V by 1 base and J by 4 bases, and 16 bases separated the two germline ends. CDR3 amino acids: CASSEGVFYTGYGYTF. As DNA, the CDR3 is TGTGCCAGCAGTGAAGGGGTTTTTTACACCGGCTATGGCTACACCTTC.

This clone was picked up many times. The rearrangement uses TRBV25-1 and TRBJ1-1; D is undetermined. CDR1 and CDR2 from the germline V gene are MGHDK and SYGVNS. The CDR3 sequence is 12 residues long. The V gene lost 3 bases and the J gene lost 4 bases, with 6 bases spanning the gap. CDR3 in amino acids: CASSDLGTEAFF. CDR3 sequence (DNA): TGTGCCAGCAGTGACCTAGGCACTGAAGCTTTCTTT. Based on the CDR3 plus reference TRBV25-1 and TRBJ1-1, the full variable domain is EADIYQTPRYLVIGTGKKITLECSQTMGHDKMYWYQQDPGMELHLIHYSYGVNSTEKGDLSSESTVSRIRTEHFPLTLESARPSHTSQYLCASSDLGTEAFFGQGTRLTVV.

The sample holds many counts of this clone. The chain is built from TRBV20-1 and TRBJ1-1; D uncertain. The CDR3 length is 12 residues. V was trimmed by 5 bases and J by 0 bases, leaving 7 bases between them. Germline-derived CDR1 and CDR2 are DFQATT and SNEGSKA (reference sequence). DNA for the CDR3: TGCAGTGCTTCCTATATGAACACTGAAGCTTTCTTT. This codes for CSASYMNTEAFF.

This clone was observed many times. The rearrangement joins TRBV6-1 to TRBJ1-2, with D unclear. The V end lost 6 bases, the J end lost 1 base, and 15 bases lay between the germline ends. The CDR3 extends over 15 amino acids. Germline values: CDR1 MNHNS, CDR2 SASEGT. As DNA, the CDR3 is TGTGCCAGCAGGGATCCAAGGAGAGGTAACTATGGCTACACCTTC. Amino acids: CASRDPRRGNYGYTF.

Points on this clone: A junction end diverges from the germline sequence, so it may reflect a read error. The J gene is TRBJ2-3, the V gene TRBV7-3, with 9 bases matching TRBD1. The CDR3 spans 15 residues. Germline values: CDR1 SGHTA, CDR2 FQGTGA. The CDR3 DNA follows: TGTGCCAGCAGCTTAATACAGGGGGCCTCGCATACTCAGTATTTT. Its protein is CASSLIQGASHTQYF.

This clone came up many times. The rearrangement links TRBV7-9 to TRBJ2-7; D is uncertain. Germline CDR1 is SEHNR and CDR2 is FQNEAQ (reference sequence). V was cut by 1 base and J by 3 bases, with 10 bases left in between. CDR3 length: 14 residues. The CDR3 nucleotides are TGTGCCAGCAGCTTAGATCCGGGCAACTACGAGCAGTACGTC. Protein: CASSLDPGNYEQYV.

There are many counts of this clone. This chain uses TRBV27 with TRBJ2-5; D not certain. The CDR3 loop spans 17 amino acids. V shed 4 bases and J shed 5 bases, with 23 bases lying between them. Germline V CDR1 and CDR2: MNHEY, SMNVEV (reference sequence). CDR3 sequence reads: CASSSLWRARDRETQYF. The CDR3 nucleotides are TGTGCCAGCAGTTCCCTTTGGCGAGCCCGAGATCGGGAGACCCAGTACTTC.

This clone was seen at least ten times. The CDR3 DNA is TGTGCCAGCAGCTATGGGGAAAGCTACAATGAGCAGTTCTTC. Encoded protein: CASSYGESYNEQFF. The chain combines TRBV7-9 with TRBJ2-1; D gene uncertain. Per the germline V gene, CDR1 is SEHNR and CDR2 is FQNEAQ (reference sequence). This CDR3 is built from 14 residues. V was trimmed by 4 bases and J by 3 bases, leaving 10 bases between them.

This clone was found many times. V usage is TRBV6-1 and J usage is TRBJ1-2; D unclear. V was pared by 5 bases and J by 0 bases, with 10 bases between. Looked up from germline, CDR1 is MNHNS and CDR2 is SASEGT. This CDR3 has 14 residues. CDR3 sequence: CASSLGPTNYGYTF. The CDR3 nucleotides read TGTGCCAGCAGTCTTGGACCGACTAACTATGGCTACACCTTC.

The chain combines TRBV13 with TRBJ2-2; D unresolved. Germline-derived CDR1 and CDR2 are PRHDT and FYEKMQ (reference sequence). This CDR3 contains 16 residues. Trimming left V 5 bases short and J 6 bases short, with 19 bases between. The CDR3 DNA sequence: TGTGCCAGCAGCCCGGACGGGTGGCGGTTAGCCGGGGAGCTGTTTTTT. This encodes CASSPDGWRLAGELFF.

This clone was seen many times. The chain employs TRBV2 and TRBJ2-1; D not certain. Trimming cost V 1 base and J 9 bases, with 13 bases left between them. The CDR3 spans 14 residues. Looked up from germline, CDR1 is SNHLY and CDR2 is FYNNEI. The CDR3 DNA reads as TGTGCCAGCAGTGAAGTTCGCCGCACGGGTGAGCAGTTCTTC. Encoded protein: CASSEVRRTGEQFF.

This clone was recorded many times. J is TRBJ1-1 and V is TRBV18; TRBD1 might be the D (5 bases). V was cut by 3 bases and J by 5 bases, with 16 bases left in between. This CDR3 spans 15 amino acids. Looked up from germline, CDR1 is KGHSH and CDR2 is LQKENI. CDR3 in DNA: TGTGCCAGCTCACCCGACCAGGGTATTGGGACTGAAGCTTTCTTT. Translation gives CASSPDQGIGTEAFF.